These 16 T cell receptor beta chains were sequenced from one sample in a study of metastatic and nonmetastatic thyroid tumors. No treatment of any kind had been given to any patient before thyroid surgery. TCRdb re-clonotyped the PCR reads through MiXCR. The sample shows some 30,000 clones, about 4.1% of them seen only once. Sequences were obtained from blood. The receptors were sampled from a female donor with papillary thyroid cancer or a benign thyroid nodule (not recorded which). Some clones in this sample may be carry-over from other donors' samples.

This clone was counted a few times. The genes are TRBV24-1 and TRBJ2-3; the D gene could be TRBD1 or TRBD2 (5 bases each). The V end was cut by 7 bases, the J end by 0 bases, with 19 bases between. The germline V gene encodes CDR1 KGHDR and CDR2 SFDVKD. This CDR3 is 17 amino acids long. The CDR3 DNA reads TGTGCCACCAGCCGGGGCGCCGTGATTTTCAGCACAGATACGCAGTATTTT. This codes for CATSRGAVIFSTDTQYF.

The chain carries TRBV6-1 and TRBJ1-5, with D uncertain. The CDR3 has 13 residues. CDR1 is MNHNS and CDR2 is SASEGT in the germline V gene. Trimming removed 1 base at V and 6 bases at J, with 7 bases between. Written as DNA, the CDR3 is TGTGCCAGCAGTGAAGACCGGGGTCAGCCCCAGCATTTT. Its translation is CASSEDRGQPQHF.

Of note for this clone: The identical CDR3 is also encoded by other nucleotide sequences in the sample. The chain combines TRBV7-8 with TRBJ1-5; 7 bases fit TRBD1. There are 14 residues in the CDR3. Germline V gives CDR1 SGHVS, CDR2 FQNEAQ. The J segment lost 4 bases and the V segment lost 1 base, leaving 1 base of the junction unmatched. CDR3 residues: CASSLGDSNQPQHF. The DNA for the CDR3 is TGTGCCAGCAGCTTAGGGGACAGTAATCAGCCCCAGCATTTT.

This clone was detected ten times or more. This chain connects TRBV9 to TRBJ2-2; the match to TRBD2 covers 8 bases. The germline gives CDR1 SGDLS, CDR2 YYNGEE. J was trimmed by 1 base and V by 0 bases; bases with no gene match: 2. The length of the CDR3 is 16 residues. CDR3 DNA sequence: TGTGCCAGCAGCGTAGGGGCGGGAGGGAACACCGGGGAGCTGTTTTTT. It is translated as CASSVGAGGNTGELFF.

This clone was recorded many times. The V gene is TRBV9, the J gene TRBJ2-3, with 8 bases lining up with TRBD2. The CDR3 is 15 residues long. CDR1 and CDR2 (germline): SGDLS, YYNGEE. V lost 0 bases to trimming and J lost 6 bases; unmatched junction nucleotides: 6. CDR3 amino acids: CASSVAGGPGDTQYF. The CDR3 DNA reads as TGTGCCAGCAGCGTAGCGGGAGGGCCAGGCGATACGCAGTATTTT.

In its sample, this clone ranks as medium-sized. V usage is TRBV28 and J usage is TRBJ1-2; D remains unclear. The germline V gene encodes CDR1 MDHEN and CDR2 SYDVKM. The germline V and J ends were trimmed by 7 bases and 3 bases, with 15 bases remaining between them. The length of the CDR3 is 14 residues. CDR3 residues: CASTPSGGDYGYTF. In DNA form, the CDR3 reads TGTGCCAGCACCCCCTCAGGTGGGGACTATGGCTACACCTTC.

The V gene is TRBV6-2 or TRBV6-3, the J gene TRBJ2-7; 9 positions agree with TRBD2. This CDR3 has 14 amino acids. The germline V gene encodes CDR1 MNHEY and CDR2 SVGEGT. The trim removed 6 bases at V and 3 bases at J, leaving 6 bases unmatched. The CDR3 is CASRLASGIYEQYF. The CDR3 DNA sequence: TGTGCCAGCAGGTTGGCTAGCGGGATCTACGAGCAGTACTTC.

This clone was picked up many times. The J gene is TRBJ2-1, the V gene TRBV30; 7 nucleotides match TRBD1. V was pared by 0 bases and J by 2 bases, with 4 bases of the junction left unmatched. This CDR3 has 15 residues. Germline CDR1 reads GTSNPN; CDR2 reads SVGIG (reference sequence). The CDR3 coding sequence is TGTGCCTGGAGTGTGACAGGGAACCCCTACAATGAGCAGTTCTTC. Its protein product is CAWSVTGNPYNEQFF.

This chain links TRBV20-1 with TRBJ2-1; 9 nucleotides align to TRBD2. V lost 1 base and J lost 9; bases outside the gene matches: 13. CDR3 length: 16 amino acids. The germline V gene has CDR1 DFQATT and CDR2 SNEGSKA (reference sequence). The CDR3 protein is CSARGGPAGGNGEQFF. The CDR3 DNA follows: TGCAGTGCTAGAGGGGGACCAGCGGGAGGTAATGGTGAGCAGTTCTTC.

By frequency in the sample, this clone is medium-sized. This chain uses TRBV27 with TRBJ1-2; a possible D gene is TRBD1 (5 bases). CDR3 length equals 15 residues. Deletions cut 2 bases from V and 3 bases from J, with 13 bases between. Germline V gene data show CDR1 as MNHEY and CDR2 as SMNVEV (reference sequence). CDR3 in amino acids: CASSLRGDFDYGYTF. The DNA of the CDR3 is TGTGCCAGCAGTTTAAGAGGGGATTTCGACTATGGCTACACCTTC.

This sequence joins TRBV20-1 and TRBJ2-7; TRBD2 matches 10 bases. V was pared by 2 bases and J by 7 bases, with 8 bases of the junction left unmatched. The CDR3 contains 14 residues. Germline loops: CDR1 DFQATT, CDR2 SNEGSKA (reference sequence). The DNA for the CDR3 is TGCAGTGCTAGACGTAGCGGGAGGTGGGAAGAGCAGTACTTC. Its translation: CSARRSGRWEEQYF.

A word on this clone: The germline gene is not matched at one end of the junction; a read error may be the cause. The genes are TRBV12-3 or TRBV12-4 and TRBJ2-7; D perhaps matches TRBD2 (6 bases). The CDR3 is 11 amino acids. The DNA for the CDR3 is TGTGCCTCGGGACTGATCTACGAGCAGCACTTC. It encodes CASGLIYEQHF.

This clone was recorded at least ten times. The genes are TRBV6-1 and TRBJ1-4; D unresolved. This CDR3 region has 15 residues. V was cut by 7 bases and J by 3 bases, with 15 bases left in between. CDR1 and CDR2 (germline): MNHNS, SASEGT. The CDR3 region has the DNA TGTGCCAGCACCTCTCGACGGGTCGCTAATGAAAAACTGTTTTTT. Residues: CASTSRRVANEKLFF.

The gene calls are TRBV20-1 and TRBJ1-3; 10 bases are shared with TRBD1. This CDR3 has 15 residues. CDR1 and CDR2 from the germline V gene are DFQATT and SNEGSKA (reference sequence). Trimming at V came to 2 bases and at J to 3 bases, leaving 4 bases not matched to a gene. The CDR3, as DNA: TGCAGTGCTAGACCGACAGGGGGCGGTGGAAACACCATATATTTT. It translates to CSARPTGGGGNTIYF.

This clone was counted at least ten times. The chain joins TRBV6-1 to TRBJ2-7; D is possibly TRBD1 (5 bases). The CDR3 totals 14 residues. V dropped 6 bases and J dropped 3 bases, with 15 bases sitting between them. In germline, CDR1 is MNHNS, CDR2 SASEGT. In DNA, the CDR3 is TGTGCCAGCAGCCGCAACAGGTATCGCTACGAGCAGTACTTC. Translation gives CASSRNRYRYEQYF.

This clone was counted ten times or more. V gene TRBV19 combines with J gene TRBJ1-1; 8 bases are shared with TRBD1. The CDR3 has 15 amino acids. Per germline, CDR1 LNHDA and CDR2 SQIVND (reference sequence). The trim removed 1 base at V and 6 bases at J, leaving 7 bases unmatched. The CDR3 DNA sequence: TGTGCCAGTAGTATAGTTTACCAGGGGGCGGCTGAAGCTTTCTTT. Protein sequence: CASSIVYQGAAEAFF.